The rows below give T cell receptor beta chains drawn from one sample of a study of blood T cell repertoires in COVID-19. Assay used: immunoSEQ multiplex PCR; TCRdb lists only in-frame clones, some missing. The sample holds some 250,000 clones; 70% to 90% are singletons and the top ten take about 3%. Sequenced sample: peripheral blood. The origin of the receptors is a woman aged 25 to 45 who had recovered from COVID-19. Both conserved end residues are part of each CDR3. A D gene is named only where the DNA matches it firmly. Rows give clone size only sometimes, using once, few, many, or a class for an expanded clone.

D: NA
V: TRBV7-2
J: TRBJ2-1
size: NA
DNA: TGTGCCAGCAGCCCCTATACGGAGCAGTTCTTC
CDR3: CASSPYTEQFF

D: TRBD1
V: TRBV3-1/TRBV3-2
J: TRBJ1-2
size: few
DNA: TGTGCCAGCAGCCAAACAGGGGCCAACTATGGCTACACCTTC
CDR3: CASSQTGANYGYTF

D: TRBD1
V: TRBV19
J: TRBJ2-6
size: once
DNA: TGTGCCAGTAGTGGACAGGGGTTGGCTGGGGCCAACGTCCTGACTTTC
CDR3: CASSGQGLAGANVLTF

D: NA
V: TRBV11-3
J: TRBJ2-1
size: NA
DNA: TGTGCCAGTGGGCGGGACGGCTTCAATGAGCAGTTCTTC
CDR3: CASGRDGFNEQFF

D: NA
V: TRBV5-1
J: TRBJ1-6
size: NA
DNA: TGCGCCAGCAGCTTGGGCACGGGAGACTATAATTCACCCCTCCACTTT
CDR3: CASSLGTGDYNSPLHF

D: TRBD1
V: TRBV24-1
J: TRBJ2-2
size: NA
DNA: TGTGCCACCAGTTCCAGGGGGCGCGCCGGGGAGCTGTTTTTT
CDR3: CATSSRGRAGELFF

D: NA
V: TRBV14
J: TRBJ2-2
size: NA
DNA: TGTGCCAGCAGCCACCGCCAGTTTTCCGGGGAGCTGTTTTTT
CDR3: CASSHRQFSGELFF

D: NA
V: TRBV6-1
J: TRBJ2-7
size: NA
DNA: TGTGCCAGCAGTGAACCGCTCCTCAGGTACGAGCAGTACTTC
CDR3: CASSEPLLRYEQYF

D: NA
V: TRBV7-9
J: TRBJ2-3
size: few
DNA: TGTGCCAGCAGCCCCAGGGGCCCAGATACGCAGTATTTT
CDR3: CASSPRGPDTQYF

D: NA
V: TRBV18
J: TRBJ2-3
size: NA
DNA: TGTGCCAGCTCAACCGCGGGGGCGATCACAGATACGCAGTATTTT
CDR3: CASSTAGAITDTQYF

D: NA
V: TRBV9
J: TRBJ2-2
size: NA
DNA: TGTGCCACCCGCGGGCGGTCGAACACCGGGGAGCTGTTTTTT
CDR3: CATRGRSNTGELFF

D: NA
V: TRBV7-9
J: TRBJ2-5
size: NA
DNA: TGTGCCAGCAGTTCCGAGGGGGGGATGGAGACCCAGTACTTC
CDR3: CASSSEGGMETQYF

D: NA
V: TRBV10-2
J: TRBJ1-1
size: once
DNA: TGCGCCAGCAGTGAAAAGGGGCTGGGAGCTTTCTTT
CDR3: CASSEKGLGAFF